The 30 T cell receptor beta chains reported below all come from one sample, sequenced in a study of blood T cell repertoires in COVID-19. This table comes from immunoSEQ multiplex PCR, and its TCRdb copy is limited to in-frame clones, with some not included. The table has 50,000 to 60,000 clones, roughly 90% seen once. Sequenced sample: peripheral blood. The receptor set was obtained from a man aged 55-75 years with active COVID-19.

J is TRBJ2-3 and V is TRBV28, with 7 bases fitting TRBD1. The CDR3 totals 15 residues. Germline V gene data show CDR1 as MDHEN and CDR2 as SYDVKM. Trimming removed 2 bases from V and 5 bases from J; junction bases left unmatched: 7. The CDR3 coding sequence is TGTGCCAGCAGTTTAAGGCAGGGGGTGGGAGATACGCAGTATTTT. It encodes CASSLRQGVGDTQYF. Together with reference TRBV28 and TRBJ2-3, the CDR3 gives the full variable domain: DVKVTQSSRYLVKRTGEKVFLECVQDMDHENMFWYRQDPGLGLRLIYFSYDVKMKEKGDIPEGYSVSREKKERFSLILESASTNQTSMYLCASSLRQGVGDTQYFGPGTRLTVL.

CDR3 DNA: TGTGCCAGCAGCCTTGGACTAGCGGGCTCGTATACGCAGTATTTT. As protein: CASSLGLAGSYTQYF. The rearrangement links TRBV5-4 to TRBJ2-3; TRBD2 aligns across 11 bases. The CDR3 is made up of 15 amino acids. CDR1 and CDR2 (germline): SGHNT, YYREEE (reference sequence). Losses at the gene ends were 4 bases for V and 7 bases for J; bases not matched to a gene: 8.

This chain joins TRBV3-1 (or the pseudogene TRBV3-2) and TRBJ2-1; weak D call: TRBD2 (6 bases). V lost 3 bases, J lost 6 bases, and 6 bases lay in between. Germline CDR1 is LGHDT and CDR2 is YNNKEL (reference sequence). The CDR3 has 12 amino acids. CDR3 nucleotide sequence: TGTGCCAGCAGCCAGACTAGCAATGAGCAGTTCTTC. As protein: CASSQTSNEQFF.

A single count supports this clone. This chain connects TRBV4-2 to TRBJ2-6; D possibly corresponds to TRBD2 (6 bases). Germline V lookup: CDR1 LGHNA, CDR2 YNFKEQ. V lost 3 bases, J lost 0 bases, and 9 bases lay in between. This CDR3 has 16 residues. CDR3 protein: CASSQGLSSGANVLTF. The CDR3 nucleotides read TGTGCCAGCAGCCAGGGACTTTCCTCTGGGGCCAACGTCCTGACTTTC.

The chain uses TRBV5-1 and TRBJ2-3; 7 positions agree with TRBD2. This CDR3 has 16 residues. Trimming removed 3 bases from V and 2 bases from J; junction bases left unmatched: 9. The germline V gene has CDR1 SGHRS and CDR2 YFSETQ. The CDR3 sequence is CASSSSGLPSTDTQYF. The CDR3 bases are TGCGCCAGCAGCTCCTCGGGACTACCATCCACAGATACGCAGTATTTT.

This CDR3 is CASSPMLAGAGFSYEQYF. CDR3 DNA: TGTGCCAGCTCACCAATGCTAGCGGGAGCCGGTTTCTCCTACGAGCAGTACTTC. The gene calls are TRBV18 and TRBJ2-7; TRBD2 agrees at 10 bases. V trimming: 2 bases; J trimming: 0 bases; junction bases outside the gene matches: 10. The CDR3 has 18 amino acids. The V gene's germline CDR1 is KGHSH and CDR2 LQKENI.

This chain connects TRBV30 to TRBJ2-7; 7 bases agree with TRBD2. The V gene's germline CDR1 is GTSNPN and CDR2 SVGIG (reference sequence). Germline trimming cut 0 bases from V and 3 bases from J; bases unmatched to any gene: 2. This CDR3 region has 13 residues. CDR3 sequence: CAWSVPSGYEQYF. The DNA for the CDR3 is TGTGCCTGGAGTGTACCTAGCGGCTACGAGCAGTACTTC.

V gene TRBV10-3 combines with J gene TRBJ2-3, with TRBD2 matching over 11 bases. The J segment lost 0 bases and the V segment lost 8 bases, leaving 7 bases of the junction unmatched. The CDR3 has 16 amino acids. CDR1 and CDR2 from the germline V gene are ENHRY and SYGVKD. In DNA form, the CDR3 reads TGTGCCATCCAAAGGACTAGCGGGTCTAGCACAGATACGCAGTATTTT. It translates to CAIQRTSGSSTDTQYF.

The CDR3 reads CASSLTSGSNEQYF. In DNA form, the CDR3 reads TGCGCCAGCAGCTTAACTAGCGGGAGTAACGAGCAGTACTTC. The rearrangement uses TRBV5-1 and TRBJ2-7; 11 nucleotides line up with TRBD2. The germline CDR1 and CDR2 sequences are SGHRS and YFSETQ. This CDR3 contains 14 residues. V lost 2 bases and J lost 5; bases outside the gene matches: 3.

This chain links TRBV19 with TRBJ2-7, with 16 bases that match TRBD2. V lost 5 bases and J lost 6; bases outside the gene matches: 7. Germline CDR1 is LNHDA and CDR2 is SQIVND (reference sequence). This CDR3 contains 16 residues. The CDR3 nucleotides are TGTGCCAGTAGTGCGGGACTAGCGGGAGGGGTGTCCGAGCAGTACTTC. Amino acids: CASSAGLAGGVSEQYF.

The chain employs TRBV29-1 and TRBJ2-5; weak D call: TRBD2 (7 bases). V lost 6 bases, J lost 2 bases, and 10 bases lay in between. The CDR3 is 12 amino acids. Germline CDR1 is SQVTM and CDR2 is ANQGSEA. The CDR3 DNA sequence: TGCAGCGTGGGGAGGGGGCAAGAGACCCAGTACTTC. Amino acids: CSVGRGQETQYF.

There are a few counts of this clone. The V call is TRBV12-5, the J call TRBJ1-5; the D is unclear. Looked up from germline, CDR1 is LGHNT and CDR2 is FRNRAP. This CDR3 is built from 11 residues. With 6 bases removed from V and 4 bases from J, the gap between germline ends came to 4 bases. CDR3 loop: CASGQNQPQHF. CDR3 coding DNA: TGTGCTAGTGGCCAAAATCAGCCCCAGCATTTT.

CDR3 sequence: CASSEGGGRIDTQYF. CDR3 DNA sequence: TGTGCCAGCAGCGAAGGGGGCGGTAGAATAGATACGCAGTATTTT. The V call is TRBV7-3, the J call TRBJ2-3; 7 nucleotides align to TRBD1. Germline V gene sequence: CDR1 SGHTA, CDR2 FQGTGA. The V gene end was trimmed by 5 bases and the J gene end by 5 bases; junction bases not matched to a gene: 10. CDR3 length: 15 amino acids.

DNA of the CDR3: TGTGCCACCAGCATTGAGCTATACCAAGAGACCCAGTACTTC. Its translation is CATSIELYQETQYF. V usage is TRBV15 and J usage is TRBJ2-5, with no clear D. CDR3 size: 14 residues. With 4 bases removed from V and 0 bases from J, the gap between germline ends came to 9 bases. CDR1 and CDR2 from the germline V gene are LNHNV and YYDKDF (reference sequence).

The chain uses TRBV5-1 and TRBJ1-1; 8 nucleotides line up with TRBD1. Trimming cost V 3 bases and J 1 base; bases outside gene matches: 20. This CDR3 contains 20 residues. Germline loops: CDR1 SGHRS, CDR2 YFSETQ. In nucleotides, the CDR3 is TGCGCCAGCAGCTGGCCCCCCAGGGGGCGCTTGGGAAGGGGGAACACTGAAGCTTTCTTT. This sequence encodes CASSWPPRGRLGRGNTEAFF.

The rearrangement links TRBV7-2 to TRBJ2-1; D may be TRBD2 (6 bases). V was trimmed by 2 bases and J by 7 bases, leaving 24 bases between them. Germline V CDR1 and CDR2: SGHTA, FQGNSA. The CDR3 loop spans 18 amino acids. CDR3 nucleotide sequence: TGTGCCAGCAGCTTACTTTTATCCGGGACTCTCCTTGGGAATGAGCAGTTCTTC. Translated, it gives CASSLLLSGTLLGNEQFF.

The gene calls are TRBV10-2 and TRBJ1-2, with 8 nucleotides matching TRBD1. The CDR3 covers 15 residues. Losses at the gene ends were 8 bases for V and 6 bases for J; bases not matched to a gene: 14. CDR1 is WSHSY and CDR2 is SAAADI in the germline V gene. For the CDR3, the DNA is TGCGCCAGCTCCAACAGGGGGTTAGATACTAATGGCTACACCTTC. Protein sequence: CASSNRGLDTNGYTF.

The chain links TRBV2 to TRBJ1-1; 7 bases line up with TRBD1. Germline trimming cut 7 bases from V and 1 base from J; bases unmatched to any gene: 6. Germline CDR1 is SNHLY and CDR2 is FYNNEI. CDR3 size: 14 residues. CDR3 sequence reads: CASTYRGQNTEAFF. CDR3 nucleotides: TGTGCCAGCACCTACAGGGGACAGAACACTGAAGCTTTCTTT.

This clone has just a few counts. The genes are TRBV6-1 and TRBJ2-2; 8 bases agree with TRBD2. In germline, CDR1 is MNHNS, CDR2 SASEGT. With V trimmed by 2 bases and J by 4 bases, 3 bases remained unmatched. The CDR3 covers 15 residues. CDR3 bases: TGTGCCAGCAGTGAACGGGGGGGCAGCACCGGGGAGCTGTTTTTT. Residues: CASSERGGSTGELFF.

The chain combines TRBV11-2 with TRBJ2-2; a possible D gene is TRBD2 (5 bases). Trimming stripped 6 bases from V and 6 bases from J, with 5 bases between. Germline assignment: CDR1 SGHAT and CDR2 FQNNGV. This CDR3 has 11 amino acids. The CDR3 nucleotides read TGTGCCAGCAGTAGCGCCGGGGAGCTGTTTTTT. This sequence encodes CASSSAGELFF.

V and J are TRBV2 and TRBJ2-7; possible D gene TRBD2, 5 bases. Germline lookup yields CDR1 SNHLY and CDR2 FYNNEI. The germline V and J ends were trimmed by 10 bases and 6 bases, with 22 bases remaining between them. The CDR3 totals 14 residues. CDR3 loop: CAKQSTRGYSEQYF. CDR3 nucleotides: TGTGCCAAGCAGAGTACGCGCGGGTACTCCGAGCAGTACTTC.

The chain carries TRBV5-1 and TRBJ1-3, with unresolved D. Germline CDR1 and CDR2: SGHRS and YFSETQ. V lost 0 bases and J lost 0, with 10 bases in between. CDR3 length equals 16 residues. Written as DNA, the CDR3 is TGCGCCAGCAGCTTGGCCGAGATCTCCTCTGGAAACACCATATATTTT. Protein product: CASSLAEISSGNTIYF.

This rearrangement joins TRBV6-5 to TRBJ2-5; weak D call: TRBD2 (5 bases). CDR1 and CDR2 (germline): MNHEY, SVGAGI. V lost 4 bases and J 4 bases, leaving 13 bases between the germline ends. The CDR3 loop spans 14 amino acids. CDR3 nucleotide sequence: TGTGCCAGCAGTTCCGGTCGCCGGGGAGAGACCCAGTACTTC. Translation gives CASSSGRRGETQYF.

V and J are TRBV10-1 and TRBJ2-3, with 10 bases that match TRBD2. In germline, CDR1 is WNHNN, CDR2 SYGVQD (reference sequence). This CDR3 region has 16 residues. With V trimmed by 4 bases and J by 2 bases, 6 bases remained unmatched. CDR3 nucleotides: TGCGCCAGCAGTGTTCTAGCGGGAGATCCCACAGATACGCAGTATTTT. It translates to CASSVLAGDPTDTQYF.

The chain combines TRBV11-3 with TRBJ2-2; 10 bases align to TRBD2. The CDR3 contains 19 residues. The germline V gene encodes CDR1 SGHNT and CDR2 YENEEA. V shed 1 base and J 4 bases; nucleotides not matched to a gene: 12. The CDR3 DNA sequence: TGTGCCAGCAGCTTAGGAAGGTGGGCTAGCGGGGGACCCACCGGGGAGCTGTTTTTT. It codes for CASSLGRWASGGPTGELFF. The full variable domain, completed using reference TRBV11-3 and TRBJ2-2, is EAGVVQSPRYKIIEKKQPVAFWCNPISGHNTLYWYLQNLGQGPELLIRYENEEAVDDSQLPKDRFSAERLKGVDSTLKIQPAELGDSAVYLCASSLGRWASGGPTGELFFGEGSRLTVL.

This clone showed up just a few times. This chain links TRBV15 with TRBJ2-5, with 7 bases aligning to TRBD1. With V trimmed by 2 bases and J by 1 base, 10 bases remained unmatched. The CDR3 is 17 amino acids. Germline CDR1 is LNHNV and CDR2 is YYDKDF (reference sequence). The CDR3 is CATSRPLWDSPQETQYF. DNA for the CDR3: TGTGCCACCAGCAGACCCCTCTGGGACAGCCCCCAAGAGACCCAGTACTTC.

The chain recombines TRBV2 with TRBJ2-5; a weak D match, TRBD1 (6 bases). The germline CDR1 and CDR2 sequences are SNHLY and FYNNEI. The length of the CDR3 is 13 residues. Between the trimmed V and J ends, which lost 6 bases and 5 bases, there was a span of 13 bases. This CDR3 is CASRSTGMETQYF. The CDR3, as DNA: TGTGCCAGCAGGAGTACAGGGATGGAGACCCAGTACTTC.

This clone was recorded once. The chain carries TRBV2 and TRBJ1-5; D is possibly TRBD1 (6 bases). The CDR3 extends over 15 amino acids. The V and J ends lost 4 bases and 0 bases respectively, with 10 bases between them. CDR1 is SNHLY and CDR2 is FYNNEI in the germline V gene. CDR3 sequence (DNA): TGTGCCAGCAGTGGGGGGCTCAATAGCAATCAGCCCCAGCATTTT. This encodes CASSGGLNSNQPQHF.

This chain links TRBV3-1 (or the pseudogene TRBV3-2) with TRBJ2-7; 9 bases match TRBD1. The CDR3 totals 16 residues. J lost 2 bases, V lost 1 base, and 6 bases had no gene match. Germline V gene data show CDR1 as LGHDT and CDR2 as YNNKEL (reference sequence). The CDR3 DNA sequence: TGTGCCAGCAGCCAAGTTCGGACAGGGGCAACCTACGAGCAGTACTTC. This sequence encodes CASSQVRTGATYEQYF.

CDR3 in amino acids: CASSQIILAGGWEQFF. The CDR3 DNA is TGTGCCAGCAGCCAAATCATACTAGCGGGAGGATGGGAGCAGTTCTTC. The chain links TRBV3-1 (or the pseudogene TRBV3-2) to TRBJ2-1; TRBD2 matches at 12 bases. J lost 10 bases, V lost 2 bases, and 9 bases had no gene match. CDR1 and CDR2 from the germline V gene are LGHDT and YNNKEL (reference sequence). The CDR3 contains 16 residues.